Sequencing of this T cell receptor beta chain was carried out in a study of T cell repertoires and Cas9 in healthy adults. On the study more broadly: SpCas9-reactive CD4 and CD8 T cells were characterized for potency, cytotoxicity and lineage. Broader study findings: SpCas9-reactive effector T cells were reportedly restrained in vitro by SpCas9-reactive regulatory T cells.

Produced via immunoSEQ multiplex PCR; TCRdb's table is partial and in-frame only. The table shows more than 20,000 clones, with around 90% occurring only once. This CDR3 is built from 10 residues. V lost 3 bases and J lost 6, with 0 bases in between. The germline V gene has CDR1 SGDLS and CDR2 YYNGEE. For this clone: The antigen is unknown.

The sequence was obtained from a human donor in good health. Sequencing was performed on CD4+ effector T cells (CD127+, CD25-, CD137-, CD154-) from PBMCs; culture status not recorded. The chain links TRBV9 to TRBJ1-4; D unclear. The chain's CDR3 is CASSDEKLFF. The CDR3, as DNA: TGTGCCAGCAGCGATGAAAAACTGTTTTTT.